The 2 T cell receptor beta chains below come from one sample, sequenced in a study of cytomegalovirus exposure and HLA in healthy donors. 13 Jbeta primers and 60 Vbeta primers were used for the PCR. Data came from immunoSEQ multiplex PCR; TCRdb stores just in-frame clones and leaves some out. The repertoire has tens of thousands of clones, more than 75% of them found once; the top ten carry approximately 1.5%. Sequences were obtained from PBMCs. The receptor set was obtained from a female donor in good health and CMV-seronegative.

J is TRBJ2-5 and V is TRBV5-4, with TRBD2 identical over 16 bases. J lost 5 bases, V lost 3 bases, and 7 bases had no gene match. The CDR3 loop spans 17 amino acids. The germline V gene has CDR1 SGHNT and CDR2 YYREEE (reference sequence). The CDR3, as DNA: TGTGCCAGCAGCTCCTTGGGACTAGCGGGGGGGCAGGAGACCCAGTACTTC. It codes for CASSSLGLAGGQETQYF.

This chain joins TRBV19 and TRBJ1-1; TRBD1 matches at 10 bases. V lost 4 bases to trimming and J lost 1 base; unmatched junction nucleotides: 6. The germline gives CDR1 LNHDA, CDR2 SQIVND (reference sequence). The length of the CDR3 is 16 residues. CDR3 sequence reads: CASSSIGQGENTEAFF. The CDR3 nucleotides read TGTGCCAGTAGTAGTATTGGACAGGGGGAGAACACTGAAGCTTTCTTT.